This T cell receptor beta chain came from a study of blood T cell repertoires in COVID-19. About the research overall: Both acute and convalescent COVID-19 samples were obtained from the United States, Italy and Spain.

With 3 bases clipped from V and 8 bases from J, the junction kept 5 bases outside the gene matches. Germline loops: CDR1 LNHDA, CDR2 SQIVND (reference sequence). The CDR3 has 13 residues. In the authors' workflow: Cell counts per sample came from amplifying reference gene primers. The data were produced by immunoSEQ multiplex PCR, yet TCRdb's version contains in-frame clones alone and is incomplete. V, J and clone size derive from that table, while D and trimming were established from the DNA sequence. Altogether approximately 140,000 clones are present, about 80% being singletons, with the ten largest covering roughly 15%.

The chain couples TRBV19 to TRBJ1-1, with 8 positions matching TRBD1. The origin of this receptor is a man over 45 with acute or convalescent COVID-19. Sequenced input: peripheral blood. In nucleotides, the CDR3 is TGTGCCAGTAGTATCCTCCGGACAGGGGAAGCTTTCTTT. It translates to CASSILRTGEAFF.